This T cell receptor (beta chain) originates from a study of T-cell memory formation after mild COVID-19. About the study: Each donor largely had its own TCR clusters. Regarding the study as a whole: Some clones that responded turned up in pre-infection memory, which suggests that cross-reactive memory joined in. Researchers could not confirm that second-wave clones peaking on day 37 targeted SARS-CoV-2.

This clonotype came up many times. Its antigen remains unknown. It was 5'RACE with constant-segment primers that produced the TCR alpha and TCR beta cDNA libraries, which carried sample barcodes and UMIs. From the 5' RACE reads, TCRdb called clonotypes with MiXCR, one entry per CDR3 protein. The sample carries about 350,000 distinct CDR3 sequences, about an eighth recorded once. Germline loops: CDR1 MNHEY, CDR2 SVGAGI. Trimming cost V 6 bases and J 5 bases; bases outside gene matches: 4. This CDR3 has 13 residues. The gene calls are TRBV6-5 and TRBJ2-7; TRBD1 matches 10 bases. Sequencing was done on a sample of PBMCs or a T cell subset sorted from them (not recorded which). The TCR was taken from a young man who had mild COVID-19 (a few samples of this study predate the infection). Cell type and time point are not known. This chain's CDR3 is CASRRQGANEQYF. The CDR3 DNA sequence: TGTGCCAGCAGACGACAGGGGGCTAACGAGCAGTACTTC.